One sample yielded the 12 T cell receptor beta chains listed below, sequenced in a study of blood T cell repertoires in COVID-19. Sequenced by immunoSEQ multiplex PCR; TCRdb stores in-frame clones only, minus some. The sample includes 150,000 or so clones, about 81% seen only once; the top ten take approximately 11%. Material: peripheral blood. The receptors originated from a man between 60 and 75 years old with active or convalescent COVID-19.

This clone has only one observation. J is TRBJ2-5 and V is TRBV11-2; 16 bases agree with TRBD2. Germline V gives CDR1 SGHAT, CDR2 FQNNGV. The CDR3 runs 18 residues. The V and J ends lost 1 base and 2 bases, in that order; junction bases with no gene match: 4. In DNA form, the CDR3 reads TGTGCCAGCAGCTTAGGGGGACTAGCGGGAGGGGCGCAAGAGACCCAGTACTTC. The encoded protein is CASSLGGLAGGAQETQYF.

The chain recombines TRBV11-2 with TRBJ2-5; 7 bases map to TRBD1. CDR1 is SGHAT, CDR2 FQNNGV, per germline. CDR3 length: 15 amino acids. The V and J ends lost 3 bases and 5 bases, in that order; junction bases with no gene match: 9. The CDR3 is CASSFSRGRRETQYF. The CDR3 nucleotides read TGTGCCAGCAGCTTTAGTAGGGGGCGTCGGGAGACCCAGTACTTC.

The chain uses TRBV28 and TRBJ2-1; 7 bases are a match to TRBD1. Losses at the gene ends were 10 bases for V and 4 bases for J; bases not matched to a gene: 13. The CDR3 extends over 15 amino acids. CDR1 is MDHEN and CDR2 is SYDVKM in the germline V gene. The CDR3 is CAIAPGTADYNEQFF. The DNA of the CDR3 is TGTGCCATCGCCCCCGGGACAGCGGATTACAATGAGCAGTTCTTC.

The chain is built from TRBV4-1 and TRBJ2-3, with D possibly TRBD2 on 5 matching bases. Deletions cut 1 base from V and 2 bases from J, with 13 bases between. Germline V lookup: CDR1 MGHRA, CDR2 YSYEKL. The CDR3 runs to 16 residues. This CDR3 is CASSQGKGSATDTQYF. In DNA form, the CDR3 reads TGCGCCAGCAGCCAAGGAAAGGGTAGCGCCACAGATACGCAGTATTTT.

V is TRBV7-2 and J is TRBJ1-6, with D perhaps matching TRBD1 (5 bases). CDR3 length: 15 residues. In germline, CDR1 is SGHTA, CDR2 FQGNSA. Trimming removed 5 bases from V and 10 bases from J, with 18 bases in between. This CDR3 reads CASSPRAGGDSPLHF. In DNA form, the CDR3 reads TGTGCCAGCAGCCCACGGGCCGGGGGGGACTCACCCCTCCACTTT.

The CDR3 coding sequence is TGTGCCAGCAGCCAAGCAGCGATACCGTCGGGGGATACGCAGTATTTT. Translated: CASSQAAIPSGDTQYF. This sequence joins TRBV14 and TRBJ2-3; TRBD2 is a possible D gene (5 bases). The CDR3 runs to 16 residues. V lost 1 base and J 6 bases, leaving 17 bases between the germline ends. CDR1 and CDR2 (germline): SGHDN, FVKESK.

The chain couples TRBV28 to TRBJ2-3; 11 bases fit TRBD1. The CDR3 has 17 amino acids. Unmatched junction bases numbered 10, after V lost 5 bases and J lost 3 bases. Germline values: CDR1 MDHEN, CDR2 SYDVKM. The CDR3 sequence is CASSGQGASYGTDTQYF. In DNA, the CDR3 is TGTGCCAGCAGTGGACAGGGGGCTAGTTACGGGACAGATACGCAGTATTTT.

The rearrangement uses TRBV19 and TRBJ2-1, with a weak D call TRBD1 (6 bases). Germline CDR1 is LNHDA and CDR2 is SQIVND (reference sequence). Trimming left V 0 bases short and J 6 bases short, with 15 bases between. The CDR3 loop spans 16 amino acids. CDR3 in amino acids: CASSIDLRQGINEQFF. The DNA for the CDR3 is TGTGCCAGTAGTATAGATCTGAGGCAGGGGATCAATGAGCAGTTCTTC.

V gene TRBV12-3 or TRBV12-4 combines with J gene TRBJ2-3, with 8 bases that match TRBD1. The trim removed 6 bases at V and 7 bases at J, leaving 6 bases unmatched. The CDR3 spans 13 residues. CDR3 amino acids: CASRRTGLYTQYF. The CDR3 DNA follows: TGTGCCAGCAGGCGGACAGGGCTTTATACGCAGTATTTT.

This clone was picked up many times. The rearrangement joins TRBV10-3 to TRBJ2-7, with TRBD1 as a possible D gene (6 bases). The CDR3 loop spans 13 amino acids. Trimming removed 6 bases at V and 0 bases at J, with 9 bases between. Per the germline V gene, CDR1 is ENHRY and CDR2 is SYGVKD. The DNA of the CDR3 is TGTGCCATCAGAGGGGACACCTCCTACGAGCAGTACTTC. This translates into CAIRGDTSYEQYF.

V usage is TRBV6-4 and J usage is TRBJ2-1, with D unresolved. The CDR3 is 15 residues long. Between the trimmed V and J ends, which lost 6 bases and 0 bases, there was a span of 12 bases. Germline loops: CDR1 MRHNA, CDR2 SNTAGT. The CDR3 region has the DNA TGTGCCAGCAGCGCTACAGTATCCTCCTACAATGAGCAGTTCTTC. The encoded protein is CASSATVSSYNEQFF.

This clone is a singleton in its sample. This chain uses TRBV6-5 with TRBJ2-6; D gene unclear. There are 15 residues in the CDR3. Germline CDR1 is MNHEY and CDR2 is SVGAGI. V lost 3 bases and J lost 0, with 6 bases in between. In nucleotides, the CDR3 is TGTGCCAGCAGTTATTTTTACTCTGGGGCCAACGTCCTGACTTTC. Translating it yields CASSYFYSGANVLTF.